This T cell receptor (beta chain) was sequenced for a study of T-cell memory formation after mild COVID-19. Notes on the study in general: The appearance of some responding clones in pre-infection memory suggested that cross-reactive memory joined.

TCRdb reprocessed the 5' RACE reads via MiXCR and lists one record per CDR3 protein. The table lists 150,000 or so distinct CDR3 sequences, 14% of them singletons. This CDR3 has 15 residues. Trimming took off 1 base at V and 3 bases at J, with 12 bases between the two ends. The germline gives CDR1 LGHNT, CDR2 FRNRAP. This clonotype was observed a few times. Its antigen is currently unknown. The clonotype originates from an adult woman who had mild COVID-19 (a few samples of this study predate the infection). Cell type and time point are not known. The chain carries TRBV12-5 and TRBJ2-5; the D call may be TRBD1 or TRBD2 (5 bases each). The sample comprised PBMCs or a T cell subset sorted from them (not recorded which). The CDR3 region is CASGLGGVTEETQYF. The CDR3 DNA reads TGTGCTAGTGGTTTGGGAGGGGTTACCGAAGAGACCCAGTACTTC.